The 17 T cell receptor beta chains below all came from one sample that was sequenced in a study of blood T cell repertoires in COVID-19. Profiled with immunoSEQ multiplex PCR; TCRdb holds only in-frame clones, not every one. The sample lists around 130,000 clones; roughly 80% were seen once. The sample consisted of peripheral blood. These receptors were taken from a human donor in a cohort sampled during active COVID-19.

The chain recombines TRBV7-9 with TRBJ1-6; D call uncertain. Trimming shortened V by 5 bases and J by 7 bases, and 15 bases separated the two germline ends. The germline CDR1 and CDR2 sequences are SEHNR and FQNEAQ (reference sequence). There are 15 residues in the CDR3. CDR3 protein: CASSPAGSGNSPLHF. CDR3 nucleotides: TGTGCCAGCAGCCCCGCGGGCAGTGGGAATTCACCCCTCCACTTT.

The chain's CDR3 is CASSLSYGQGPSKNIQYF. The CDR3 DNA follows: TGTGCCAGCAGCTTAAGCTACGGACAGGGGCCTAGCAAAAACATTCAGTACTTC. This sequence joins TRBV7-9 and TRBJ2-4; TRBD1 agrees at 9 bases. Germline trimming cut 2 bases from V and 3 bases from J; bases unmatched to any gene: 11. This CDR3 comprises 18 residues. CDR1 is SEHNR and CDR2 is FQNEAQ in the germline V gene (reference sequence).

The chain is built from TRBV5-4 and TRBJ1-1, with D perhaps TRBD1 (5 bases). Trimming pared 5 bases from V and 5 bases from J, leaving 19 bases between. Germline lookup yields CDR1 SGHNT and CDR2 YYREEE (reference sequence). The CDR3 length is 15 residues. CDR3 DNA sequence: TGTGCCAGCAGTTTTAAGGGGCTAAGTGTTACTGAAGCTTTCTTT. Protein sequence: CASSFKGLSVTEAFF.

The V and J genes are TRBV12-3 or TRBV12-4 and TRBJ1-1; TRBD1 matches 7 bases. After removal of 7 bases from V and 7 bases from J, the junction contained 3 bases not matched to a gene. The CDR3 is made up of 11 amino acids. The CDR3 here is CASNRQGEAFF. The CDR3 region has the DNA TGTGCCAGCAATCGACAGGGTGAAGCTTTCTTT.

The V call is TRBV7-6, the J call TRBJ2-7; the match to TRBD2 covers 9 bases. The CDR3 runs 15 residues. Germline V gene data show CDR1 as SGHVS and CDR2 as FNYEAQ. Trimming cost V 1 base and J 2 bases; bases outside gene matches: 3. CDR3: CASSLGLAGTYEQYF. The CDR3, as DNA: TGTGCCAGCAGCTTAGGCCTAGCGGGGACCTACGAGCAGTACTTC. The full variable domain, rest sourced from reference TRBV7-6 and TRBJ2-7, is GAGVSQSPRYKVTKRGQDVALRCDPISGHVSLYWYRQALGQGPEFLTYFNYEAQQDKSGLPNDRFSAERPEGSISTLTIQRTEQRDSAMYRCASSLGLAGTYEQYFGPGTRLTVT.

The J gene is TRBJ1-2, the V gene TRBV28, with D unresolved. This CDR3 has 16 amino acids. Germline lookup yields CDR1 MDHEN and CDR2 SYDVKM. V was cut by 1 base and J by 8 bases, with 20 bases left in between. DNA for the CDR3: TGTGCCAGCAGTTTATCTAGCGGCCAGATCCCTGGGGGCTACACCTTC. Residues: CASSLSSGQIPGGYTF.

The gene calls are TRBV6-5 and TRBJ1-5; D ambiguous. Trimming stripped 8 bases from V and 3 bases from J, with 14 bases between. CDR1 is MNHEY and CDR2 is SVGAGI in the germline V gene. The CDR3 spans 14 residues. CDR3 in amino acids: CASSEAVYNQPQHF. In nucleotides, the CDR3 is TGTGCCAGCTCCGAGGCCGTTTACAATCAGCCCCAGCATTTT.

The CDR3 loop is CASRPSSRGQSYEQYF. DNA for the CDR3: TGTGCAAGTCGCCCATCCTCCCGGGGACAGTCCTACGAGCAGTACTTC. The chain carries TRBV12-2 and TRBJ2-7; TRBD1 reflects the table's D call only, with no check against the DNA. TRBV12-2 is recorded as a pseudogene. This CDR3 has 16 amino acids.

CDR3 sequence reads: CASSASKFSGTGRDSPLHF. The CDR3 bases are TGTGCCAGCAGTGCGTCGAAATTCTCCGGGACAGGGAGGGATTCACCCCTCCACTTT. The chain recombines TRBV6-1 with TRBJ1-6; 9 bases line up with TRBD1. There are 19 residues in the CDR3. The V gene end was trimmed by 4 bases and the J gene end by 8 bases; junction bases not matched to a gene: 18. Germline assignment: CDR1 MNHNS and CDR2 SASEGT.

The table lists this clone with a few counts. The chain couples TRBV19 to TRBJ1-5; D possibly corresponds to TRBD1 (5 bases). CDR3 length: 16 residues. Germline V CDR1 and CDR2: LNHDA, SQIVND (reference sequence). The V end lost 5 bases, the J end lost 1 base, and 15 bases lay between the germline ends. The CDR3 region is CASSSTGGMSNQPQHF. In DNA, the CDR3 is TGTGCCAGTAGTTCTACGGGGGGGATGAGCAATCAGCCCCAGCATTTT.

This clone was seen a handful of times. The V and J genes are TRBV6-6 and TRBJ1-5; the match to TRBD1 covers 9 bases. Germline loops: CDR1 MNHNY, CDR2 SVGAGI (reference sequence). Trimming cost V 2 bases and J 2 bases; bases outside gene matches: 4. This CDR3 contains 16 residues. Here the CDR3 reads CASSYPRDRGNQPQHF. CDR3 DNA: TGTGCCAGCAGTTACCCGAGGGACAGGGGCAATCAGCCCCAGCATTTT.

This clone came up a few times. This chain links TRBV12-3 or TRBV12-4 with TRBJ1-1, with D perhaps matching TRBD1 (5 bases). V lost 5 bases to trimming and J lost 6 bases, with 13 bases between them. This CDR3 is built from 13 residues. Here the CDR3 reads CASSLGRGAEAFF. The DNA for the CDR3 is TGTGCCAGCAGTCTTGGGAGGGGCGCTGAAGCTTTCTTT.

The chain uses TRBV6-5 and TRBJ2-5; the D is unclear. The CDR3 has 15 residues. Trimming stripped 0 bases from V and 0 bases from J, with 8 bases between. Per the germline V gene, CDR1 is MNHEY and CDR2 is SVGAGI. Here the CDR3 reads CASSYSANYQETQYF. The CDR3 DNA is TGTGCCAGCAGTTACTCGGCAAATTACCAAGAGACCCAGTACTTC.

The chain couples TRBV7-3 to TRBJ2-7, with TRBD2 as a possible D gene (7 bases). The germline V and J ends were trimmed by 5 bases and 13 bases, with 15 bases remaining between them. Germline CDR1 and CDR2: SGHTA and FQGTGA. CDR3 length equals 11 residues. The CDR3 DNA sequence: TGTGCCAGCAGCCCCGGGGGGCGGATATACTTC. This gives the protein CASSPGGRIYF.

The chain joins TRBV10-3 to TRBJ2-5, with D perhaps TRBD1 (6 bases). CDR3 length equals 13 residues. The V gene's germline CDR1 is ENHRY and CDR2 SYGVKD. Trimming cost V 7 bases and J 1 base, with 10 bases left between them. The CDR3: CAIKADSQETQYF. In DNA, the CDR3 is TGTGCCATCAAAGCGGACAGCCAAGAGACCCAGTACTTC.

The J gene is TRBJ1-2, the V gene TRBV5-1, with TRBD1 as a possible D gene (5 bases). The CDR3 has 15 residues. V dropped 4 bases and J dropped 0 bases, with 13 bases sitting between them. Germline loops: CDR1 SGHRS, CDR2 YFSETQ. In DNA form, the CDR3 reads TGCGCCAGCAGCCCAAGACAGAGTCCTAACTATGGCTACACCTTC. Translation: CASSPRQSPNYGYTF. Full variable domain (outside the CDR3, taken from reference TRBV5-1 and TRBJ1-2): KAGVTQTPRYLIKTRGQQVTLSCSPISGHRSVSWYQQTPGQGLQFLFEYFSETQRNKGNFPGRFSGRQFSNSRSEMNVSTLELGDSALYLCASSPRQSPNYGYTFGSGTRLTVV.

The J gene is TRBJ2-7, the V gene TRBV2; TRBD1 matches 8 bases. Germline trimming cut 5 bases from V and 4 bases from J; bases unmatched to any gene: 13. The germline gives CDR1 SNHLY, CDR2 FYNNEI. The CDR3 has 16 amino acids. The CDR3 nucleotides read TGTGCCAGCAGTAGCCGGGACAGGACTCAATTATACGAGCAGTACTTC. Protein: CASSSRDRTQLYEQYF.